The rows below give T cell receptor beta chains drawn from one sample of a study of blood T cells in healthy people across ages. TCRdb re-called the 5' RACE reads through MiXCR, storing one row per CDR3 protein. This sample has roughly 2 million distinct CDR3 sequences, with roughly 50% found just once. Source material: blood. These receptor sequences come from a woman between 40 and 50 years old in good health. Each CDR3 is given without its conserved first and last residue. Fields, in order: V gene, J gene, CDR3 protein.

v_gene: TRBV7-6; j_gene: TRBJ2-1; CDR3aa: ASSPRTSGGVNNEQF
v_gene: TRBV4-1; j_gene: TRBJ2-4; CDR3aa: ASSQGVGLDIQY
v_gene: TRBV27; j_gene: TRBJ1-5; CDR3aa: ASSPQGVNQPQH
v_gene: TRBV2; j_gene: TRBJ2-5; CDR3aa: ASNERKSRVETQY
v_gene: TRBV7-6; j_gene: TRBJ2-1; CDR3aa: ASSSTDIQPYNEQF
v_gene: TRBV4-2; j_gene: TRBJ2-7; CDR3aa: ASSQASENGYEQY
v_gene: TRBV20-1; j_gene: TRBJ2-1; CDR3aa: SANPRDIYNEQF
v_gene: TRBV4-3; j_gene: TRBJ2-1; CDR3aa: ASSQDADMSEQF
v_gene: TRBV7-2; j_gene: TRBJ2-1; CDR3aa: ASSLGLAARLNEQF
v_gene: TRBV2; j_gene: TRBJ2-7; CDR3aa: ASSMLEQY
v_gene: TRBV4-3; j_gene: TRBJ2-5; CDR3aa: ASSQSGTSGGGETQY
v_gene: TRBV20-1; j_gene: TRBJ2-4; CDR3aa: SANAGGPLAKNIQY
v_gene: TRBV11-2; j_gene: TRBJ2-5; CDR3aa: ASSLMGLQETQY
v_gene: TRBV28; j_gene: TRBJ1-6; CDR3aa: ASRGVLTPLH
v_gene: TRBV6-2/TRBV6-3; j_gene: TRBJ2-5; CDR3aa: ASSYLKGGTQY
v_gene: TRBV7-3; j_gene: TRBJ2-1; CDR3aa: VSSLGQGNEQF